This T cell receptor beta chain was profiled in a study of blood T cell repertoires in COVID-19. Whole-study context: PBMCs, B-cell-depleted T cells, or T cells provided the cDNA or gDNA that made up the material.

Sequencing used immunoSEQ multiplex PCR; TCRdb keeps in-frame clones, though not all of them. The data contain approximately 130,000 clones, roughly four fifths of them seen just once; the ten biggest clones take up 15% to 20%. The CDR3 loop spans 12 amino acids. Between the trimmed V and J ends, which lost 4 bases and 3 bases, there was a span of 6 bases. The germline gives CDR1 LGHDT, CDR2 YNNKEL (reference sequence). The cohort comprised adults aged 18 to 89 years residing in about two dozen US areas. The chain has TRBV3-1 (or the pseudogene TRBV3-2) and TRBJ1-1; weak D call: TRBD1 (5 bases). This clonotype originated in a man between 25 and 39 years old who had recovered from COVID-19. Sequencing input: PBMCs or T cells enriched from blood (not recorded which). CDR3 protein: CASSLRDTEAFF. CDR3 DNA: TGTGCCAGCAGCCTCAGGGACACTGAAGCTTTCTTT.